Each of the 32 T cell receptor beta chains below was sequenced from the same sample in a study of blood T cell repertoires in COVID-19. Here immunoSEQ multiplex PCR was the method, and the copy in TCRdb shows in-frame clones only, minus some. This sample carries 300,000 to 400,000 clones, under 95% of them seen once, and the ten largest clones take roughly 2.6%. The material sequenced was PBMCs or T cells enriched from blood (not recorded which). The receptors shown here come from a man aged 55 to 69 who had recovered from COVID-19.

The rearrangement links TRBV28 to TRBJ1-3; TRBD1 matches 7 bases. V lost 8 bases, J lost 2 bases, and 6 bases stayed unmatched. The CDR3 consists of 14 residues. The germline V gene encodes CDR1 MDHEN and CDR2 SYDVKM. This CDR3 is CASFPGGAGNTIYF. In nucleotides, the CDR3 is TGTGCCAGCTTCCCAGGGGGTGCTGGAAACACCATATATTTT.

This clone was counted a single time. V gene TRBV4-2 combines with J gene TRBJ2-3; 10 nucleotides match TRBD2. CDR3 length: 16 residues. Germline V gives CDR1 LGHNA, CDR2 YNFKEQ. V shed 4 bases, J shed 5 bases, and the junction held 9 bases outside the gene matches. The CDR3: CASSRTLAGAVDTQYF. The CDR3, as DNA: TGTGCCAGCAGCCGAACCCTAGCGGGAGCAGTAGATACGCAGTATTTT.

The chain has TRBV6-5 and TRBJ2-7; 11 bases agree with TRBD2. CDR1 is MNHEY and CDR2 is SVGAGI in the germline V gene. This CDR3 comprises 13 residues. Unmatched junction bases numbered 0, after V lost 6 bases and J lost 2 bases. The CDR3: CASRLAGAYEQYF. The CDR3 DNA reads TGTGCCAGCAGACTAGCGGGGGCCTACGAGCAGTACTTC.

The V gene is TRBV12-3 or TRBV12-4, the J gene TRBJ1-4; 9 bases are a match to TRBD1. The CDR3 totals 13 residues. Germline trimming cut 7 bases from V and 8 bases from J; bases unmatched to any gene: 5. The CDR3 nucleotides read TGTGCCAGCACCTTTGGGACAGGGGAAAAACTGTTTTTT. Protein sequence: CASTFGTGEKLFF.

This clone is a singleton in its sample. This chain joins TRBV5-4 and TRBJ1-3; 7 bases are shared with TRBD1. This CDR3 comprises 15 residues. V lost 4 bases and J lost 2; bases outside the gene matches: 6. Per germline, CDR1 SGHNT and CDR2 YYREEE (reference sequence). The CDR3 here is CASSNRGGPGNTIYF. The CDR3 DNA sequence: TGTGCCAGCAGCAACAGGGGAGGCCCTGGAAACACCATATATTTT.

The chain links TRBV12-3 or TRBV12-4 to TRBJ1-2; no firm D call. This CDR3 has 13 residues. V gave up 1 base and J gave up 8 bases, with 11 bases separating them. CDR3 sequence (DNA): TGTGCCAGCAGTTTAGTCACATCCCAGGGCTACACCTTC. As protein: CASSLVTSQGYTF.

This chain connects TRBV20-1 to TRBJ2-7; possibly TRBD2 for D (6 bases). The germline CDR1 and CDR2 sequences are DFQATT and SNEGSKA (reference sequence). The V gene lost 8 bases and the J gene lost 4 bases, with 12 bases spanning the gap. The CDR3 has 11 residues. The CDR3 loop is CSPGTLYEQYF. As DNA, the CDR3 is TGCAGTCCCGGGACTTTGTACGAGCAGTACTTC.

J is TRBJ1-1 and V is TRBV7-3, with D perhaps TRBD1 (5 bases). V lost 1 base to trimming and J lost 0 bases, with 21 bases between them. This CDR3 contains 19 residues. Germline CDR1 SGHTA, CDR2 FQGTGA. CDR3 nucleotides: TGTGCCAGCAGCTTAAAGGTCGGTGTGGGGGGTGGTGTGAACACTGAAGCTTTCTTT. Amino acids: CASSLKVGVGGGVNTEAFF.

The chain recombines TRBV2 with TRBJ1-4; 7 bases agree with TRBD1. V trimming: 7 bases; J trimming: 4 bases; junction bases outside the gene matches: 6. CDR3 length: 14 amino acids. CDR1 is SNHLY, CDR2 FYNNEI, per germline. CDR3 in DNA: TGTGCCAGCAACAGACAGGGACTTAATGAAAAACTGTTTTTT. This encodes CASNRQGLNEKLFF.

This clone has a single count. This chain joins TRBV9 and TRBJ1-3; 7 bases map to TRBD1. V lost 2 bases to trimming and J lost 4 bases; unmatched junction nucleotides: 9. Looked up from germline, CDR1 is SGDLS and CDR2 is YYNGEE. This CDR3 has 16 amino acids. DNA of the CDR3: TGTGCCAGCAGCGTCGGGACCAGGGGGTTAGGAAACACCATATATTTT. This codes for CASSVGTRGLGNTIYF.

V usage is TRBV30 and J usage is TRBJ1-5; no reliable D call. The CDR3 covers 13 residues. V was trimmed by 1 base and J by 3 bases, leaving 7 bases between them. Germline values: CDR1 GTSNPN, CDR2 SVGIG (reference sequence). The CDR3 DNA sequence: TGTGCCTGGAGTGGTCAGGACAATCAGCCCCAGCATTTT. This codes for CAWSGQDNQPQHF.

This chain links TRBV9 with TRBJ2-3, with D possibly being TRBD1 (6 bases). There are 16 residues in the CDR3. The V end lost 4 bases, the J end lost 2 bases, and 17 bases lay between the germline ends. The V gene's germline CDR1 is SGDLS and CDR2 YYNGEE. The CDR3 nucleotides read TGTGCCAGCAGCCTGGTTGGGGGCAGGAACACAGATACGCAGTATTTT. Translated, it gives CASSLVGGRNTDTQYF.

The CDR3, as DNA: TGTGCCAGTAGTGGGGGACAGGGGCCAAGCACAGATACGCAGTATTTT. Protein product: CASSGGQGPSTDTQYF. The chain employs TRBV19 and TRBJ2-3; 10 nucleotides agree with TRBD1. CDR1 and CDR2 from the germline V gene are LNHDA and SQIVND (reference sequence). V was clipped by 5 bases and J by 0 bases; unmatched bases: 5. This CDR3 contains 16 residues.

V gene TRBV20-1 combines with J gene TRBJ1-2, with D maybe TRBD1 (6 bases). Germline V CDR1 and CDR2: DFQATT, SNEGSKA (reference sequence). V was cut by 5 bases and J by 8 bases, with 12 bases left in between. The CDR3 length is 11 residues. Here the CDR3 reads CSAQKGEGYTF. CDR3 coding DNA: TGCAGTGCTCAAAAGGGGGAAGGCTACACCTTC.

The V call is TRBV7-2, the J call TRBJ1-1, with a possible D match to TRBD1 (5 bases). The CDR3 has 13 residues. Trimming pared 2 bases from V and 4 bases from J, leaving 8 bases between. In germline, CDR1 is SGHTA, CDR2 FQGNSA. CDR3 residues: CASSLQGGTEAFF. Written as DNA, the CDR3 is TGTGCCAGCAGCTTACAGGGAGGCACTGAAGCTTTCTTT. The full variable domain, with the rest looked up from reference TRBV7-2 and TRBJ1-1, is GAGVSQSPSNKVTEKGKDVELRCDPISGHTALYWYRQSLGQGLEFLIYFQGNSAPDKSGLPSDRFSAERTGGSVSTLTIQRTQQEDSAVYLCASSLQGGTEAFFGQGTRLTVV.

This clone has just one count. V and J are TRBV9 and TRBJ2-1, with 7 bases that match TRBD2. From germline, CDR1 is SGDLS and CDR2 YYNGEE. The CDR3 totals 14 residues. J lost 6 bases, V lost 4 bases, and 7 bases had no gene match. CDR3 nucleotide sequence: TGTGCCAGCAGCATCAACTGGGGGGGCAATGAGCAGTTCTTC. Protein sequence: CASSINWGGNEQFF.

The chain couples TRBV14 to TRBJ1-1, with a possible D match to TRBD1 (6 bases). The V end was cut by 0 bases, the J end by 4 bases, with 9 bases between. Germline CDR1 is SGHDN and CDR2 is FVKESK. The CDR3 totals 14 residues. The CDR3 sequence is CASSQDTGPTEAFF. The CDR3 DNA is TGTGCCAGCAGCCAAGATACAGGGCCCACTGAAGCTTTCTTT.

The chain recombines TRBV2 with TRBJ2-2; no reliable D call. Germline CDR1 reads SNHLY; CDR2 reads FYNNEI. The CDR3 contains 13 residues. Trimming shortened V by 8 bases and J by 2 bases, and 9 bases separated the two germline ends. For the CDR3, the DNA is TGTGCCAGCCGGGTCTATAACACCGGGGAGCTGTTTTTT. The encoded protein is CASRVYNTGELFF.

This clone was picked up one time. The chain joins TRBV2 to TRBJ1-4, with 8 bases matching TRBD1. The CDR3 sequence is 15 residues long. The trim removed 8 bases at V and 6 bases at J, leaving 11 bases unmatched. Germline V gene lookup returns CDR1 SNHLY and CDR2 FYNNEI. The CDR3 here is CASVYRTGKDEKLFF. CDR3 sequence (DNA): TGTGCCAGCGTCTACAGGACAGGGAAAGATGAAAAACTGTTTTTT.

The CDR3 DNA is TGTGCCAGCAGACTCCCCACAGGGGGCCGGGGCTACACCTTC. This codes for CASRLPTGGRGYTF. This chain joins TRBV28 and TRBJ1-2, with TRBD1 matching over 9 bases. Germline lookup yields CDR1 MDHEN and CDR2 SYDVKM. Losses at the gene ends were 6 bases for V and 8 bases for J; bases not matched to a gene: 10. The CDR3 is 14 amino acids.

V gene TRBV14 combines with J gene TRBJ2-2; TRBD1 might be the D (5 bases). The CDR3 consists of 18 residues. Trimming took off 1 base at V and 3 bases at J, with 18 bases between the two ends. CDR1 and CDR2 (germline): SGHDN, FVKESK. As DNA, the CDR3 is TGTGCCAGCAGCCAAGTTTCCTTAAGGGGTCGCGACACCGGGGAGCTGTTTTTT. It translates to CASSQVSLRGRDTGELFF.

This sequence joins TRBV11-2 and TRBJ2-1; no reliable D call. V lost 0 bases to trimming and J lost 2 bases, with 14 bases between them. Germline loops: CDR1 SGHAT, CDR2 FQNNGV. The CDR3 is made up of 17 amino acids. CDR3 sequence reads: CASSLDRQQSPYNEQFF. DNA of the CDR3: TGTGCCAGCAGCTTAGATAGGCAACAGTCTCCCTACAATGAGCAGTTCTTC.

The genes are TRBV9 and TRBJ2-2, with TRBD1 matching 7 bases. The V gene's germline CDR1 is SGDLS and CDR2 YYNGEE. CDR3 size: 16 residues. The V segment lost 3 bases and the J segment 0 bases; nucleotides outside the gene matches: 5. This chain's CDR3 is CASSGTGAANTGELFF. As DNA, the CDR3 is TGTGCCAGCAGCGGAACAGGGGCCGCGAACACCGGGGAGCTGTTTTTT. The entire variable domain, with the rest obtained from reference TRBV9 and TRBJ2-2, is as follows: DSGVTQTPKHLITATGQRVTLRCSPRSGDLSVYWYQQSLDQGLQFLIQYYNGEERAKGNILERFSAQQFPDLHSELNLSSLELGDSALYFCASSGTGAANTGELFFGEGSRLTVL.

As DNA, the CDR3 is TGTGCCAGCAGCCCCTCCCTAGCGGGAGGTAGCTATACGCAGTATTTT. Translated: CASSPSLAGGSYTQYF. V and J are TRBV7-6 and TRBJ2-3, with 11 bases matching TRBD2. After removal of 5 bases from V and 7 bases from J, the junction contained 11 bases not matched to a gene. Per germline, CDR1 SGHVS and CDR2 FNYEAQ. The CDR3 is 16 amino acids.

This chain uses TRBV28 with TRBJ1-2, with a weak D call TRBD1 (6 bases). The V end lost 4 bases, the J end lost 8 bases, and 20 bases lay between the germline ends. The CDR3 extends over 15 amino acids. Germline V gene data show CDR1 as MDHEN and CDR2 as SYDVKM. The CDR3 protein is CASSWGSGGAGGYTF. For the CDR3, the DNA is TGTGCCAGCAGTTGGGGTTCGGGGGGCGCTGGGGGCTACACCTTC.

The chain is built from TRBV27 and TRBJ1-4; D might be TRBD1 (6 bases). V shed 0 bases and J shed 12 bases, with 11 bases lying between them. From germline, CDR1 is MNHEY and CDR2 SMNVEV (reference sequence). This CDR3 region has 13 residues. This CDR3 is CASSLSMRTELFF. The DNA of the CDR3 is TGTGCCAGCAGTTTATCGATGAGGACAGAACTGTTTTTT. The full variable domain, with the rest looked up from reference TRBV27 and TRBJ1-4, is EAQVTQNPRYLITVTGKKLTVTCSQNMNHEYMSWYRQDPGLGLRQIYYSMNVEVTDKGDVPEGYKVSRKEKRNFPLILESPSPNQTSLYFCASSLSMRTELFFGSGTQLSVL.

CDR3 nucleotides: TGTGCCAGCAGCAGCGGGACTCGCAATGAGCAGTTCTTC. Translating it yields CASSSGTRNEQFF. The chain links TRBV12-3 or TRBV12-4 to TRBJ2-1; 7 bases fit TRBD2. The ends lost 6 bases at V and 6 bases at J; junction bases unmatched: 5. This CDR3 spans 13 amino acids.

This chain connects TRBV7-3 to TRBJ2-1; 9 bases agree with TRBD2. Germline-derived CDR1 and CDR2 are SGHTA and FQGTGA. Trimming cost V 1 base and J 7 bases; bases outside gene matches: 5. The CDR3 contains 15 residues. CDR3 sequence reads: CASSLSGGAGNEQFF. Here the CDR3 DNA reads TGTGCCAGCAGCTTAAGCGGGGGGGCCGGGAATGAGCAGTTCTTC.

In its sample, this clone was seen once. CDR3 DNA: TGTGCCAGCAGTTTACTTGCTAGCGCGGTCGCTTCCTACGAGCAGTACTTC. Amino acids: CASSLLASAVASYEQYF. This chain joins TRBV28 and TRBJ2-7; a weak D match, TRBD2 (6 bases). Trimming stripped 2 bases from V and 1 base from J, with 18 bases between. CDR1 is MDHEN, CDR2 SYDVKM, per germline. The CDR3 is made up of 17 amino acids.

This chain joins TRBV18 and TRBJ1-5; a weak D match, TRBD1 (5 bases). V shed 3 bases and J shed 1 base, with 10 bases lying between them. Germline V gene data show CDR1 as KGHSH and CDR2 as LQKENI. The CDR3 is made up of 15 amino acids. CDR3 DNA sequence: TGTGCCAGCTCACCGCAGGGTCAGAGCAATCAGCCCCAGCATTTT. Residues: CASSPQGQSNQPQHF.

The gene calls are TRBV6-5 and TRBJ2-7, with 9 nucleotides matching TRBD2. This CDR3 contains 15 residues. Germline V CDR1 and CDR2: MNHEY, SVGAGI. J lost 0 bases, V lost 8 bases, and 8 bases had no gene match. As DNA, the CDR3 is TGTGCCAGCCGCACGCGGACTAGCGCCTCCTACGAGCAGTACTTC. It specifies CASRTRTSASYEQYF.

The chain employs TRBV29-1 and TRBJ2-7, with a possible D match to TRBD1 (6 bases). Germline V gene data show CDR1 as SQVTM and CDR2 as ANQGSEA. The CDR3 is 13 residues long. Trimming pared 5 bases from V and 4 bases from J, leaving 15 bases between. CDR3 protein: CSVLRGSGYEQYF. The CDR3 bases are TGCAGCGTTCTAAGGGGGTCGGGTTACGAGCAGTACTTC.